The 10 T cell receptor beta chains below come from one sample, sequenced in a study of breast tumors, draining lymph nodes, adjacent tissues. MiXCR, run by TCRdb on the multiplex PCR reads, gives a single entry per CDR3 protein. This table holds under 45,000 distinct CDR3 sequences, 36% found once. Sequencing was done on a sample of breast tumor tissue. Receptors originate from a female donor with breast cancer. Some clones in this sample may be carry-over from other donors' samples.

This clonotype was seen many times. The chain has TRBV20-1 and TRBJ2-3; D is possibly TRBD2 (6 bases). CDR1 and CDR2 (germline): DFQATT, SNEGSKA (reference sequence). Trimming pared 3 bases from V and 5 bases from J, leaving 9 bases between. CDR3 length: 12 residues. CDR3 in DNA: TGCAGTGCTAGGAGCGGGTTAGATACGCAGTATTTT. Translating it yields CSARSGLDTQYF.

This clonotype occurred many times. V is TRBV20-1 and J is TRBJ2-1; D unresolved. V was cut by 5 bases and J by 5 bases, with 19 bases left in between. The germline CDR1 and CDR2 sequences are DFQATT and SNEGSKA (reference sequence). The CDR3 consists of 15 residues. CDR3 coding DNA: TGCAGTGCTCTCCCTGTCGTGATTTTAAACAATGAGCAGTTCTTC. It codes for CSALPVVILNNEQFF.

The CDR3 is CAWSVRDFGSGNTIYF. CDR3 coding DNA: TGTGCCTGGAGTGTAAGGGACTTCGGCTCTGGAAACACCATATATTTT. The chain joins TRBV30 to TRBJ1-3, with D tentatively TRBD1 (5 bases). V was clipped by 0 bases and J by 0 bases, with 12 bases between them. Germline CDR1 is GTSNPN and CDR2 is SVGIG (reference sequence). CDR3 length: 16 residues.

This clonotype was found many times. V usage is TRBV20-1 and J usage is TRBJ2-2, with TRBD1 matching 8 bases. V lost 5 bases, J lost 4 bases, and 9 bases stayed unmatched. The CDR3 has 15 residues. CDR1 and CDR2 from the germline V gene are DFQATT and SNEGSKA (reference sequence). As DNA, the CDR3 is TGCAGTGCTGATGAGGACAGGGCTGGCACCGGGGAGCTGTTTTTT. Its protein product is CSADEDRAGTGELFF.

This rearrangement joins TRBV5-6 to TRBJ2-1, with D perhaps TRBD1 (7 bases). Trimming left V 2 bases short and J 4 bases short, with 13 bases between. CDR1 and CDR2 (germline): SGHDT, YYEEEE. The CDR3 covers 15 residues. CDR3 loop: CASSFGGGRYNEQFF. CDR3 sequence (DNA): TGTGCCAGCAGCTTTGGAGGGGGCAGGTACAATGAGCAGTTCTTC.

This clonotype came up many times. CDR3 sequence: CASAGVYNEQFF. CDR3 nucleotides: TGTGCCAGTGCGGGCGTATACAATGAGCAGTTCTTC. The rearrangement links TRBV19 to TRBJ2-1, with D maybe TRBD2 (5 bases). In germline, CDR1 is LNHDA, CDR2 SQIVND (reference sequence). There are 12 residues in the CDR3. The V gene lost 8 bases and the J gene lost 4 bases, with 9 bases spanning the gap. Supplemented by reference TRBV19 and TRBJ2-1, the full variable domain reads DGGITQSPKYLFRKEGQNVTLSCEQNLNHDAMYWYRQDPGQGLRLIYYSQIVNDFQKGDIAEGYSVSREKKESFPLTVTSAQKNPTAFYLCASAGVYNEQFFGPGTRLTVL.

In its sample, this clonotype was seen a few times. V and J are TRBV28 and TRBJ1-5; TRBD1 might be the D (6 bases). Trimming took 5 bases from V and 2 from J, leaving 13 bases between them. The germline V gene encodes CDR1 MDHEN and CDR2 SYDVKM. The length of the CDR3 is 15 residues. The CDR3 DNA reads as TGTGCCAGCAGTCCGACAGGCGCGGGCAATCAGCCCCAGCATTTT. It codes for CASSPTGAGNQPQHF.

This clonotype was counted many times. This sequence joins TRBV9 and TRBJ2-7, with 7 bases identical to TRBD2. The germline gives CDR1 SGDLS, CDR2 YYNGEE. This CDR3 is 15 amino acids long. After removal of 3 bases from V and 3 bases from J, the junction contained 9 bases not matched to a gene. The CDR3 DNA sequence: TGTGCCAGCAGCGGAGGAGTAGCGGGCATCTACGAGCAGTACTTC. Translation: CASSGGVAGIYEQYF.

In the case of this clonotype: This sequence may be a read error, since a much larger clone differs from it by one base. The V call is TRBV6-5, the J call TRBJ2-1; 7 nucleotides line up with TRBD2. The CDR3 covers 17 residues. V shed 4 bases, J shed 2 bases, and the junction held 11 bases outside the gene matches. Germline loops: CDR1 MNHEY, CDR2 SVGAGI. CDR3 sequence reads: CASSCGLASGTYNEQFF. DNA of the CDR3: TGTGCCAGCAGTTGCGGTCTGGCTAGCGGTACCTACAATGAGCAGTTCTTC.

This clonotype was seen more than once but under ten times. The chain joins TRBV27 to TRBJ2-1; D is unclear. CDR1 and CDR2 from the germline V gene are MNHEY and SMNVEV (reference sequence). This CDR3 comprises 13 residues. Trimming cost V 3 bases and J 2 bases, with 5 bases left between them. The CDR3 DNA reads TGTGCCAGCAGTTTCCCCCCCTACAATGAGCAGTTCTTC. As protein: CASSFPPYNEQFF.